The T cell receptor beta chain under discussion was sequenced for a study of CD8 T cells in Susac syndrome. Comment on this clonotype: The antigen remains unidentified.

The authors sequenced TCR beta from blood CD8+ and CD4+ T cells. Negative isolation was used for CD8+ and CD4+ T cells and FACS enrichment for TEMRA cells. Study-wide points: That the number of individuals in its TCR sequencing and HLA analysis was relatively small was acknowledged by the study.

The RNA input was roughly 0.5 to 1 ug, and it was reverse transcribed with random hexamers. The immunoSEQ assay covered 54 Vbeta and 13 Jbeta segments for CDR3. TCRdb fed the immunoSEQ multiplex PCR reads into MiXCR, producing one record per CDR3 protein. The sample carries 130,000 or so distinct CDR3 sequences, roughly 94% recorded once. The germline V gene has CDR1 MDHEN and CDR2 SYDVKM. J lost 2 bases, V lost 5 bases, and 5 bases had no gene match. CDR3 length equals 15 residues. This receptor was obtained from a human donor in good health. Sequences were obtained from CD4+ T cells from PBMCs. This sequence joins TRBV28 and TRBJ2-3, with 9 bases lining up with TRBD1. DNA for the CDR3: TGTGCCAGCAGTGGGGGGACAGGGACCACAGATACGCAGTATTTT. Residues: CASSGGTGTTDTQYF.